The 11 T cell receptor beta chains in this list originate from one sample, sequenced in a study of control samples from healthy donors and cancer patients. Some clones are missing from TCRdb's copy, which holds only in-frame ones; the method was immunoSEQ multiplex PCR. The sample has about 130,000 clones; less than 95% are singletons. The specimen was blood. These receptors were obtained from a young man in good health.

This chain links TRBV5-1 with TRBJ1-1; no definite D call. Trimming shortened V by 7 bases and J by 1 base, and 11 bases separated the two germline ends. Germline V gene data show CDR1 as SGHRS and CDR2 as YFSETQ. The CDR3 spans 13 residues. The CDR3: CASGDQSNTEAFF. The CDR3, as DNA: TGCGCCAGCGGAGACCAATCGAACACTGAAGCTTTCTTT.

This sequence joins TRBV5-1 and TRBJ1-3; no reliable D call. Germline values: CDR1 SGHRS, CDR2 YFSETQ. V dropped 1 base and J dropped 6 bases, with 17 bases sitting between them. The CDR3 sequence is 16 residues long. CDR3 sequence reads: CASSLKPTSVVNTIYF. As DNA, the CDR3 is TGCGCCAGCAGCTTGAAACCCACCTCCGTCGTAAACACCATATATTTT.

This chain links TRBV11-3 with TRBJ1-3; D may be TRBD1 (6 bases). Trimming removed 1 base at V and 0 bases at J, with 13 bases between. Germline V gene lookup returns CDR1 SGHNT and CDR2 YENEEA. The CDR3 has 17 amino acids. This CDR3 is CASSLGAGETSGNTIYF. The CDR3 DNA sequence: TGTGCCAGCAGCTTAGGCGCAGGGGAAACCTCTGGAAACACCATATATTTT.

The gene calls are TRBV11-2 and TRBJ1-2, with 11 nucleotides matching TRBD1. The CDR3 covers 15 residues. The V segment lost 4 bases and the J segment 5 bases; nucleotides outside the gene matches: 6. Germline values: CDR1 SGHAT, CDR2 FQNNGV. In nucleotides, the CDR3 is TGTGCCAGCAGCTCCTGGACAGGGGGCTTATATGGCTACACCTTC. Its translation is CASSSWTGGLYGYTF.

This clone was counted many times. The rearrangement links TRBV27 to TRBJ1-1; 8 bases are shared with TRBD1. The V and J ends lost 4 bases and 8 bases, in that order; junction bases with no gene match: 6. Germline V CDR1 and CDR2: MNHEY, SMNVEV (reference sequence). The CDR3 runs 13 residues. CDR3 in DNA: TGTGCCAGCAGTTCAACTGACAGGGGCGAAGCTTTCTTT. It encodes CASSSTDRGEAFF.

This clone was seen only once. V gene TRBV20-1 combines with J gene TRBJ1-2; no clear D. Trimming shortened V by 3 bases and J by 4 bases, and 18 bases separated the two germline ends. Germline V gene data show CDR1 as DFQATT and CDR2 as SNEGSKA (reference sequence). The CDR3 is 15 amino acids. Here the CDR3 reads CSASLGSPGGYGYTF. The CDR3 nucleotides read TGCAGTGCTAGTCTCGGCTCCCCCGGTGGCTATGGCTACACCTTC.

The gene calls are TRBV14 and TRBJ1-4; 10 nucleotides align to TRBD1. Germline V gives CDR1 SGHDN, CDR2 FVKESK. The CDR3 contains 15 residues. Trimming removed 4 bases from V and 5 bases from J; junction bases left unmatched: 4. This CDR3 is CASSRLTGGNEKLFF. The CDR3 nucleotides read TGTGCCAGCAGCCGATTGACAGGGGGCAATGAAAAACTGTTTTTT.

This clone appeared a single time. CDR3 coding DNA: TGCAGCGTTGATGGCAGCCAAGAGACCCAGTACTTC. Its protein product is CSVDGSQETQYF. V usage is TRBV29-1 and J usage is TRBJ2-5; D ambiguous. The CDR3 has 12 amino acids. V lost 3 bases to trimming and J lost 1 base, with 6 bases between them. The germline V gene encodes CDR1 SQVTM and CDR2 ANQGSEA.

The V call is TRBV27, the J call TRBJ1-4; 7 nucleotides line up with TRBD1. The length of the CDR3 is 13 residues. The V gene end was trimmed by 6 bases and the J gene end by 11 bases; junction bases not matched to a gene: 9. Germline V CDR1 and CDR2: MNHEY, SMNVEV (reference sequence). In nucleotides, the CDR3 is TGTGCCAGCAGCCCCGACAGGGTCGGGAAACTGTTTTTT. It yields the protein CASSPDRVGKLFF.

This clone was picked up a small number of times. J is TRBJ1-5 and V is TRBV21-1; the tabulated D call, TRBD1, remains unverified against the DNA. TRBV21-1 is a recognized pseudogene. The CDR3 has 18 residues. CDR3 nucleotide sequence: TGTGCCAGCAGCAAAGAATCGGTCGGGCAGGGAAGGTGCCAGCCCCAGCATTTT. Translation: CASSKESVGQGRCQPQHF.

This clone was seen only once. This chain uses TRBV5-5 with TRBJ2-5; TRBD1 matches 8 bases. Trimming cost V 4 bases and J 5 bases; bases outside gene matches: 22. The CDR3 runs 19 residues. Germline loops: CDR1 SGHKS, CDR2 YYEKEE (reference sequence). CDR3: CASSPRSVGDRWWSETQYF. CDR3 sequence (DNA): TGTGCCAGCAGCCCTAGATCGGTTGGGGACAGGTGGTGGTCGGAGACCCAGTACTTC. Full variable domain (outside the CDR3, taken from reference TRBV5-5 and TRBJ2-5): DAGVTQSPTHLIKTRGQQVTLRCSPISGHKSVSWYQQVLGQGPQFIFQYYEKEERGRGNFPDRFSARQFPNYSSELNVNALLLGDSALYLCASSPRSVGDRWWSETQYFGPGTRLLVL.